The T cell receptor (beta chain) described here comes from a study of lymphopenia after photon versus proton radiotherapy. Study-wide points: Only patients who died were analyzed for survival; proton advantage is unproven. Post-nadir diversity loss with photons came from oligoclonal expansion, particularly CD8+ Temra cells.

V was clipped by 0 bases and J by 4 bases, with 19 bases between them. Per germline, CDR1 SGHAT and CDR2 FQNNGV. The CDR3 spans 18 residues. Profiled with immunoSEQ multiplex PCR; TCRdb holds only in-frame clones, not every one. Among about 7,500 clones, about nine tenths were seen once, and the ten largest hold 2.5% to 3.5%. Details on this clone: Its antigen is currently unknown.

This chain uses TRBV11-2 with TRBJ2-1, with a possible D match to TRBD2 (5 bases). The sequencing here drew on peripheral blood, taken from a patient treated with photon-based radiotherapy. This TCR came from a woman in her 70s with pancreatic cancer. CDR3 coding DNA: TGTGCCAGCAGCTTAGATCGCCTGGGGAGACCCACGTACAATGAGCAGTTCTTC. Translated, it gives CASSLDRLGRPTYNEQFF.